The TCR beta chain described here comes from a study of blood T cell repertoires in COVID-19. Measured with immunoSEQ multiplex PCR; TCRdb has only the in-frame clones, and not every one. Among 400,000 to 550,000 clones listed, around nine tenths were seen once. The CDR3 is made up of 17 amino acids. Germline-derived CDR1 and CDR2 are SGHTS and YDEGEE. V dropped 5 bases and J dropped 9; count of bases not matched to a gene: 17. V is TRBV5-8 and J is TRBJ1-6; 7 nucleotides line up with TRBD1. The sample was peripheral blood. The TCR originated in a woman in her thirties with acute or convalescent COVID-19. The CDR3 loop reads CASRPPGQRPGGSPLHF. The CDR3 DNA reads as TGTGCCAGCAGACCACCGGGACAGAGACCCGGGGGTTCACCCCTCCACTTT.